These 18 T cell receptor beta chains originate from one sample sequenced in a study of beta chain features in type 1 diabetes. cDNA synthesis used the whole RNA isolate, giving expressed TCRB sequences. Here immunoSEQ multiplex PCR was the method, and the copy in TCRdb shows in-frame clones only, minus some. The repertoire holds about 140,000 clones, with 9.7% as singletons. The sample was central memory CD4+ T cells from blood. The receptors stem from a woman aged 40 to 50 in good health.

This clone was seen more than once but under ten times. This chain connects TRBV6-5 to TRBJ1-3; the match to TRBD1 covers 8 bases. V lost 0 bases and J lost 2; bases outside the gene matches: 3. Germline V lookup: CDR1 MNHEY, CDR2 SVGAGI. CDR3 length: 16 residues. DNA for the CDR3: TGTGCCAGCAGTTACTCGATGACAGGGGCTGGAAACACCATATATTTT. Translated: CASSYSMTGAGNTIYF.

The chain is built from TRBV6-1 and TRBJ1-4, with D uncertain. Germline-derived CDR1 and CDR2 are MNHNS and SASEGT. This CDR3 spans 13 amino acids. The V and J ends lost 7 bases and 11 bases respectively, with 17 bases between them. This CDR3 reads CASIPERAGKLFF. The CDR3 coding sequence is TGTGCCAGCATTCCTGAACGCGCGGGGAAACTGTTTTTT.

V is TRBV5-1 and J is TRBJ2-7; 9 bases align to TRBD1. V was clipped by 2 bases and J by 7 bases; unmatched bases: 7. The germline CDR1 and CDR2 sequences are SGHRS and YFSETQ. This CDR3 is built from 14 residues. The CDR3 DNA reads TGCGCCAGCAGCTTTACAGGGGGCGGGGGTGAGCAGTACTTC. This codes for CASSFTGGGGEQYF.

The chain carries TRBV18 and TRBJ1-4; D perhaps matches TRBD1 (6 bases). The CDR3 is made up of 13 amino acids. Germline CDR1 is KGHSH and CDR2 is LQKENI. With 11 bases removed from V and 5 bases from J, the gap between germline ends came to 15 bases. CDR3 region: CASLTGGNEKLFF. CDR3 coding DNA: TGTGCCTCCTTGACAGGCGGAAATGAAAAACTGTTTTTT.

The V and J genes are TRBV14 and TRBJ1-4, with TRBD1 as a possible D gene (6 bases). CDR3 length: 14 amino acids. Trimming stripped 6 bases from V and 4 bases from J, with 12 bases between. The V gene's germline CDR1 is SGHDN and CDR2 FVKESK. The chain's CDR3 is CASRARGGNEKLFF. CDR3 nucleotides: TGTGCCAGCAGGGCCAGGGGTGGTAATGAAAAACTGTTTTTT.

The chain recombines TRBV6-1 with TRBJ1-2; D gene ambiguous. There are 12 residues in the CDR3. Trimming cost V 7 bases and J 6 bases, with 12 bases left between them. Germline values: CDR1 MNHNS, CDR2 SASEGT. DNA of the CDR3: TGTGCCAGCACTCGGGTTACCCATGGCTACACCTTC. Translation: CASTRVTHGYTF.

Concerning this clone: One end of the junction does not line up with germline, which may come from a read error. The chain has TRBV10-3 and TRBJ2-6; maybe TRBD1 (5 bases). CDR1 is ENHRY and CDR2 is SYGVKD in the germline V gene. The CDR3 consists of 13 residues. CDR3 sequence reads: CAIKGSGASVLTF. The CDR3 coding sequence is TGTGCCATCAAGGGATCTGGGGCCAGCGTCCTGACTTTC.

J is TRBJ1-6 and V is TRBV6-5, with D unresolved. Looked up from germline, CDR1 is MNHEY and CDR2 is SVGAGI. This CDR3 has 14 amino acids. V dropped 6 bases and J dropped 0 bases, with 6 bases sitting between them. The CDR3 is CASSKSSYNSPLHF. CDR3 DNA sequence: TGTGCCAGCAGCAAGAGCTCCTATAATTCACCCCTCCACTTT.

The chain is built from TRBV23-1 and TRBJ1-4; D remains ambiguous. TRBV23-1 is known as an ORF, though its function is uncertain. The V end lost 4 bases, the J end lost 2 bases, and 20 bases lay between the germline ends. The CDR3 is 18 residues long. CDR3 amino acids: CASSRPSRRLGTNEKLFF. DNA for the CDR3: TGCGCCAGCAGTCGCCCTTCTAGGAGACTTGGGACTAATGAAAAACTGTTTTTT.

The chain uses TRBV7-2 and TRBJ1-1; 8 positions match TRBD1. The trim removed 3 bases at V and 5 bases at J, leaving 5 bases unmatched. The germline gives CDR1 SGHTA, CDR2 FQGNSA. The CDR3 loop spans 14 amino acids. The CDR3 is CASSFGQGGTEAFF. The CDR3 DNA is TGTGCCAGCAGCTTCGGACAGGGTGGGACTGAAGCTTTCTTT. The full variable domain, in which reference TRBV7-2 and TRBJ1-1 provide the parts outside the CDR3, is GAGVSQSPSNKVTEKGKDVELRCDPISGHTALYWYRQSLGQGLEFLIYFQGNSAPDKSGLPSDRFSAERTGGSVSTLTIQRTQQEDSAVYLCASSFGQGGTEAFFGQGTRLTVV.

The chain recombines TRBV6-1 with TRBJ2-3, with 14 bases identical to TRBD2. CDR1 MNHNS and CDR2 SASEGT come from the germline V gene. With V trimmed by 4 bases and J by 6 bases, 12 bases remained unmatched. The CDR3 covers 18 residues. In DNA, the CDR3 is TGTGCCAGCAGTGGAGGTCGGTGGACTAGCGGGGGGCCGGATACGCAGTATTTT. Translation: CASSGGRWTSGGPDTQYF.

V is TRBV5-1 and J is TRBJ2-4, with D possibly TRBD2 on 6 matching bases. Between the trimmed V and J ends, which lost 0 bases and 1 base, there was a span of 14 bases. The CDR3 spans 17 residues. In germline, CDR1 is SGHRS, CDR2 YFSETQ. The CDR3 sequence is CASSLAGSLQAKNIQYF. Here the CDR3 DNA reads TGCGCCAGCAGCTTGGCCGGGAGTCTCCAGGCCAAAAACATTCAGTACTTC.

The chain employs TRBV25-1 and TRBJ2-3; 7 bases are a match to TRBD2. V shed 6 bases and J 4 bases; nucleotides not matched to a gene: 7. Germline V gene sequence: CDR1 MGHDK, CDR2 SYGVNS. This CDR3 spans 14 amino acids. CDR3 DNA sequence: TGTGCCAGCAGGCAAAGGGCGGGGGCAGATACGCAGTATTTT. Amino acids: CASRQRAGADTQYF.

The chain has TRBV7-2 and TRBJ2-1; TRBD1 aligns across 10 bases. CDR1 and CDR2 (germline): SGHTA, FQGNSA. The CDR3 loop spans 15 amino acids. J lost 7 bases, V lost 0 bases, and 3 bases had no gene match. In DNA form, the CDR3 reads TGTGCCAGCAGCTTAGCGTCGGACAGGGGGAATGAGCAGTTCTTC. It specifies CASSLASDRGNEQFF.

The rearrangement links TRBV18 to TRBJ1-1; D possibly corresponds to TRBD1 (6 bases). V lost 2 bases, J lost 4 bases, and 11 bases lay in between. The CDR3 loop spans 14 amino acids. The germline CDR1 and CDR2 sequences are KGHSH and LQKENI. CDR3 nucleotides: TGTGCCAGCTCACCAAGGGGGATTTTCACTGAAGCTTTCTTT. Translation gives CASSPRGIFTEAFF.

The CDR3 protein is CASSSRQGYEQYF. CDR3 in DNA: TGTGCCAGCAGCTCCCGACAGGGCTACGAGCAGTACTTC. V gene TRBV9 combines with J gene TRBJ2-7, with TRBD1 identical over 7 bases. Germline assignment: CDR1 SGDLS and CDR2 YYNGEE. The J segment lost 3 bases and the V segment lost 4 bases, leaving 4 bases of the junction unmatched. The CDR3 is made up of 13 amino acids.

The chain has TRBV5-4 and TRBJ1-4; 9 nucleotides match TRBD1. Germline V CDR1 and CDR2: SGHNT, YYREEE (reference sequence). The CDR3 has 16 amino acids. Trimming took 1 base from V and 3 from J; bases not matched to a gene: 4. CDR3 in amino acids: CASSLLGQGPNEKLFF. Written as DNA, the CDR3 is TGTGCCAGCAGCTTGTTGGGACAGGGTCCTAATGAAAAACTGTTTTTT.

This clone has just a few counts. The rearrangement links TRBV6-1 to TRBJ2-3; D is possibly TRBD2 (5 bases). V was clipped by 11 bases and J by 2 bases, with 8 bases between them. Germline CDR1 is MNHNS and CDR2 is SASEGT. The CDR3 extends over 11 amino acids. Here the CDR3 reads CAYGVTDTQYF. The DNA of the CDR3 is TGTGCCTACGGGGTCACAGATACGCAGTATTTT.